This TCR beta chain was found in a study of beta chain features in type 1 diabetes. Investigators reverse transcribed all isolated RNA, so they sequenced expressed TCRB transcripts. Sequenced by immunoSEQ multiplex PCR; TCRdb stores in-frame clones only, minus some. Of approximately 150,000 clones in the sample, roughly a tenth are singletons; the top ten hold about 1.3%. This clone was seen ten or more times. Its specificity is unknown. Points from the study as a whole: Healthy donors had naive, central memory and Treg TCRB repertoires that appeared less similar than those seen among patients.

CDR3 length equals 12 residues. V lost 5 bases to trimming and J lost 1 base, with 6 bases between them. The germline CDR1 and CDR2 sequences are SQVTM and ANQGSEA. The chain couples TRBV29-1 to TRBJ1-5; no reliable D call. Sequencing was performed on naive CD4+ T cells from blood. The TCR originated in a man younger than 35 in good health. The CDR3 DNA sequence: TGCAGCGTTTCGGGGAGCAATCAGCCCCAGCATTTT. Translation: CSVSGSNQPQHF.